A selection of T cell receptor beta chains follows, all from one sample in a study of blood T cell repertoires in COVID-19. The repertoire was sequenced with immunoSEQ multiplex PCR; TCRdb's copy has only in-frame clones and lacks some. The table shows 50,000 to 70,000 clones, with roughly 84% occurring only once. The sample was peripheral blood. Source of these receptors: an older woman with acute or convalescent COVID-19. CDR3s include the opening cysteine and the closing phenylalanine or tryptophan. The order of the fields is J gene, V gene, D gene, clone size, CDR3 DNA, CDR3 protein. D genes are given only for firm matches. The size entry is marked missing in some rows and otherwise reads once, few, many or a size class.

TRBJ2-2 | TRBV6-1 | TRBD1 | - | TGTGCCAGCAGTGAAGCGCTAAAGGGGGACAGCTACACCGGGGAGCTGTTTTTT | CASSEALKGDSYTGELFF
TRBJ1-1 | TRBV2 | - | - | TGTGCCAGCACGCAACTCGGGGACTTGGGGGCTTTCTTT | CASTQLGDLGAFF
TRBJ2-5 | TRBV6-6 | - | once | TGTGCCAGCAGTTACTCGAGAGGGAGCGAGACCCAGTACTTC | CASSYSRGSETQYF
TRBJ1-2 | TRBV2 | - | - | TGTGCCAGCAGTGAAGCCGGGGTTTCCTATGGCTACACCTTC | CASSEAGVSYGYTF
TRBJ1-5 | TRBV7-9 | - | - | TGTGCCAGCAGCTTAGCGGGACACCAATATAGCAATCAGCCCCAGCATTTT | CASSLAGHQYSNQPQHF
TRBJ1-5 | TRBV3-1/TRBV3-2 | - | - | TGTGCCAGCAGCCAAGCCGGCTTAACAGGGATGCAGCCCCAGCATTTT | CASSQAGLTGMQPQHF
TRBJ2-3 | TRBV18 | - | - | TGTGCCAGCTCATATGACTCACCGAGCATCGATACGCAGTATTTT | CASSYDSPSIDTQYF
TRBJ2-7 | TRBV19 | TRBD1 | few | TGTGCCAGTAGTACTAACTCCGGGACAGGATACGAGCAGTACTTC | CASSTNSGTGYEQYF
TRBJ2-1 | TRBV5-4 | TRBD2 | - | TGTGCCAGCAGCTTGTCCTCGGCTAGCGGGGGTTATGAGCAGTTCTTC | CASSLSSASGGYEQFF
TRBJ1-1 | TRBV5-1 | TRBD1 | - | TGCGCCAGCAGCATGGGGGACAGGGTGGAAGCTTTCTTT | CASSMGDRVEAFF
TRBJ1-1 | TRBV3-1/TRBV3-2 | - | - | TGTGCCAGCAGCCGCGGAGAAGGGAGTCACACTGAAGCTTTCTTT | CASSRGEGSHTEAFF
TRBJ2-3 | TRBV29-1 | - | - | TGCAGCGTTGAAAAGGGGACAGATACGCAGTATTTT | CSVEKGTDTQYF
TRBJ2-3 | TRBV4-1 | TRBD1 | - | TGCGCCAGCAGCCACGTCCGGGACAGGGATGGGACTAGCACAGATACGCAGTATTTT | CASSHVRDRDGTSTDTQYF
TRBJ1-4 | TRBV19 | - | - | TGTGCCAGTCGTACTGCAACTAATGAAAAACTGTTTTTT | CASRTATNEKLFF
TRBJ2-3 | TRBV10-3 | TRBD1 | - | TGTGCCACCTCATCGGGACAGGCAGACACAGATACGCAGTATTTT | CATSSGQADTDTQYF
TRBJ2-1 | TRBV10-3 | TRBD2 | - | TGTGCCATCAGTGAATTAGCGGGGTACAATGAGCAGTTCTTC | CAISELAGYNEQFF
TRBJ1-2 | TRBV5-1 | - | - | TGCGCCAGCAGCTTGGAGTCCAGGGTGGATGGCTACACCTTC | CASSLESRVDGYTF
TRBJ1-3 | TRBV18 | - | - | TGTGCCAGCTCACGACAACTCTCTGGAAACACCATATATTTT | CASSRQLSGNTIYF
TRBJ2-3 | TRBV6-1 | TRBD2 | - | TGTGCCAGCAGTGACCAGCGGGGGGTCCCAGATACGCAGTATTTT | CASSDQRGVPDTQYF
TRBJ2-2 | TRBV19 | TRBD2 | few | TGTGCCAGTGAGCCGGGACTAGCGGGGGGGGCCGGGGAGCTGTTTTTT | CASEPGLAGGAGELFF
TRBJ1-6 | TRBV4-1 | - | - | TGCGCCAGCAGCCAAGAGTACGGTCCATCACCCCTCCACTTT | CASSQEYGPSPLHF
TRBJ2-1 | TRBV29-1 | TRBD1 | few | TGCAGCGTTACACGGACAGGGACATACAATGAGCAGTTCTTC | CSVTRTGTYNEQFF
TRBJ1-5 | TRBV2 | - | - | TGTGCCAGCAGTGAAGAAAGGGGGTACCCTCAGCCCCAGCATTTT | CASSEERGYPQPQHF
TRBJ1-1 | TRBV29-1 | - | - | TGCAGCGTTGTAGCGGGTCTAGGGGGTGAAGCTTTCTTT | CSVVAGLGGEAFF
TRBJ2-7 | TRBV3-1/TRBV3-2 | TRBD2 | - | TGTGCCAGCAGCCTCGGACTAGCGGGGGGCCGGGGCGAGCAGTACTTC | CASSLGLAGGRGEQYF
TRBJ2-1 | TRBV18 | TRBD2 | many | TGTGCCAGCTCACCCCCTGAGCGGGGGGGCTCCTACAATGAGCAGTTCTTC | CASSPPERGGSYNEQFF
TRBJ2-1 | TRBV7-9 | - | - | TGTGCCAGCAGTTTTGCAGGGGCGGCGAGCTCCTACAATGAGCAGTTCTTC | CASSFAGAASSYNEQFF
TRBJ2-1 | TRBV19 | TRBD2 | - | TGTGCCAGTAGTATAGCTAGCGGGGATGTCGCTGAGCAGTTCTTC | CASSIASGDVAEQFF
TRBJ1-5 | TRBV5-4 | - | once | TGTGCCAGCAGCTTGGATCCCGATCAGCCCCAGCATTTT | CASSLDPDQPQHF
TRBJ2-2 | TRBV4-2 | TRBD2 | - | TGTGCCAGCAGCCGCCGACTAGCGGGGGACACCGGGGAGCTGTTTTTT | CASSRRLAGDTGELFF
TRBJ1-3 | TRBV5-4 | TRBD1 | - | TGTGCCAGCAGCCCCGACAGGGGTAGCTCTGGAAACACCATATATTTT | CASSPDRGSSGNTIYF
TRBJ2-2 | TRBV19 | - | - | TGTGCCAGCCCCCTCGGACAGCGAAACACCGGGGAGCTGTTTTTT | CASPLGQRNTGELFF
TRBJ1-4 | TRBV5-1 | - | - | TGCGCCAGCAGCTTACTGTCAGGGGCGGATGAAAAACTGTTTTTT | CASSLLSGADEKLFF
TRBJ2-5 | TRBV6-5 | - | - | TGTGCCAGCTCCTTGGGGGCCGCTGTCACCCAGTACTTC | CASSLGAAVTQYF